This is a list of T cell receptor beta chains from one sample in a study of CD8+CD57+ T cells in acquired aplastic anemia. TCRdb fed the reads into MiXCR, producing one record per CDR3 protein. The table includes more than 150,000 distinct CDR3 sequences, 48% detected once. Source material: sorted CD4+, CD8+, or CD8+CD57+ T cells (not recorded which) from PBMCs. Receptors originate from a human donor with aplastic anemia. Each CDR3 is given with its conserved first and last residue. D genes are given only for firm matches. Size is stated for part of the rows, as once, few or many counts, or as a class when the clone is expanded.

CDR3aa: CASSPRTSGGAREQFF; CDR3nt: TGCGCCAGCAGCCCGAGGACTAGCGGGGGGGCCAGGGAGCAGTTCTTC; v_gene: TRBV7-3; d_gene: TRBD2; abundance: few; j_gene: TRBJ2-1
CDR3aa: CASKTGDGEKLFF; CDR3nt: TGCGCCAGCAAGACAGGGGATGGGGAAAAACTGTTTTTT; v_gene: TRBV5-1; d_gene: TRBD1; abundance: many; j_gene: TRBJ1-4
CDR3aa: CASSLVVGGGEKLFF; CDR3nt: TGCGCCAGCAGCTTGGTAGTAGGGGGCGGTGAAAAACTGTTTTTT; v_gene: TRBV5-1; d_gene: TRBD1; abundance: -; j_gene: TRBJ1-4
CDR3aa: CASSPQPNEKLFF; CDR3nt: TGTGCCAGCAGCCCCCAGCCCAATGAAAAACTGTTTTTT; v_gene: TRBV9; d_gene: -; abundance: once; j_gene: TRBJ1-4
CDR3aa: CASSPKLGGELFF; CDR3nt: TGTGCCAGCAGCCCAAAGTTGGGCGGGGAGCTGTTTTTT; v_gene: TRBV3-1; d_gene: -; abundance: few; j_gene: TRBJ2-2
CDR3aa: CAIQAGGNSPLHF; CDR3nt: TGTGCCATCCAAGCAGGGGGCAATTCACCCCTCCACTTT; v_gene: TRBV24-1; d_gene: TRBD1; abundance: -; j_gene: TRBJ1-6
CDR3aa: CSAHSWDHGPYISIEETQYF; CDR3nt: TGCAGTGCTCACAGTTGGGACCATGGGCCCTATATATCCATTGAAGAGACCCAGTACTTC; v_gene: TRBV20-1; d_gene: -; abundance: -; j_gene: TRBJ2-5
CDR3aa: CASSPRDREQETQYF; CDR3nt: TGTGCCAGCAGCCCTCGCGACAGGGAACAAGAGACCCAGTACTTC; v_gene: TRBV5-5; d_gene: TRBD1; abundance: -; j_gene: TRBJ2-5
CDR3aa: CASSPGTGAPSYNSPLHF; CDR3nt: TGTGCCAGCAGCCCCGGGACAGGGGCCCCCTCCTATAATTCACCCCTCCACTTT; v_gene: TRBV9; d_gene: TRBD1; abundance: many; j_gene: TRBJ1-6
CDR3aa: CSVAGTYGYTF; CDR3nt: TGCAGCGTGGCAGGTACTTATGGCTACACCTTC; v_gene: TRBV29-1; d_gene: -; abundance: -; j_gene: TRBJ1-2
CDR3aa: CASGPDYGYTF; CDR3nt: TGTGCCAGCGGCCCCGACTATGGCTACACCTTC; v_gene: TRBV2; d_gene: -; abundance: -; j_gene: TRBJ1-2
CDR3aa: CASSVGRGQTQYF; CDR3nt: TGTGCCAGCAGCGTAGGCCGTGGACAGACCCAGTACTTC; v_gene: TRBV9; d_gene: -; abundance: -; j_gene: TRBJ2-5
CDR3aa: CASSEDRVTDTQYF; CDR3nt: TGTGCCAGCAGTGAGGACAGGGTCACAGATACGCAGTATTTT; v_gene: TRBV25-1; d_gene: TRBD1; abundance: many; j_gene: TRBJ2-3
CDR3aa: CSVVGLAENEQFF; CDR3nt: TGCAGCGTTGTAGGACTAGCGGAAAATGAGCAGTTCTTC; v_gene: TRBV29-1; d_gene: TRBD2; abundance: -; j_gene: TRBJ2-1
CDR3aa: CASSFASGSPYEQYF; CDR3nt: TGCGCCAGCTCATTTGCCTCGGGGTCTCCCTACGAGCAGTACTTC; v_gene: TRBV5-1; d_gene: -; abundance: many; j_gene: TRBJ2-7
CDR3aa: CAGSAQGGSNQPQHF; CDR3nt: TGTGCCGGCAGCGCTCAGGGGGGTAGCAATCAGCCCCAGCATTTT; v_gene: TRBV6-1; d_gene: TRBD1; abundance: once; j_gene: TRBJ1-5
CDR3aa: CAGSGGLAGVYEQYF; CDR3nt: TGCGCCGGCAGTGGTGGACTAGCGGGAGTGTACGAGCAGTACTTC; v_gene: TRBV10-1; d_gene: TRBD2; abundance: -; j_gene: TRBJ2-7
CDR3aa: CSARDLWNTEAFF; CDR3nt: TGCAGTGCTAGAGATTTATGGAACACTGAAGCTTTCTTT; v_gene: TRBV20-1; d_gene: -; abundance: -; j_gene: TRBJ1-1
CDR3aa: CASSVGVQTSGGAETQYF; CDR3nt: TGTGCCAGCAGCGTAGGAGTGCAAACTAGCGGGGGCGCGGAGACCCAGTACTTC; v_gene: TRBV9; d_gene: TRBD2; abundance: many; j_gene: TRBJ2-5
CDR3aa: CSARPHSAGDEQFF; CDR3nt: TGCAGTGCTAGGCCCCATTCGGCAGGGGATGAGCAGTTCTTC; v_gene: TRBV20-1; d_gene: -; abundance: -; j_gene: TRBJ2-1
CDR3aa: CASRGPGELFF; CDR3nt: TGTGCCAGCAGGGGACCCGGGGAGCTGTTTTTT; v_gene: TRBV11-3; d_gene: -; abundance: -; j_gene: TRBJ2-2
CDR3aa: CASSTNGGNSPLHF; CDR3nt: TGTGCCAGCAGTACCAATGGGGGGAATTCACCCCTCCACTTT; v_gene: TRBV2; d_gene: -; abundance: -; j_gene: TRBJ1-6
CDR3aa: CSVGAGWNTEAFF; CDR3nt: TGCAGCGTTGGCGCCGGTTGGAACACTGAAGCTTTCTTT; v_gene: TRBV29-1; d_gene: -; abundance: -; j_gene: TRBJ1-1
CDR3aa: CASREGLAEFLHF; CDR3nt: TGTGCCAGCAGGGAAGGCCTTGCTGAATTCCTCCACTTT; v_gene: TRBV6-1; d_gene: -; abundance: many; j_gene: TRBJ1-6
CDR3aa: CASSWGGYGQETQYF; CDR3nt: TGTGCCAGCAGCTGGGGAGGTTACGGTCAAGAGACCCAGTACTTC; v_gene: TRBV7-9; d_gene: -; abundance: -; j_gene: TRBJ2-5
CDR3aa: CASSLGPIQPDGQFF; CDR3nt: TGTGCCAGCAGCTTGGGACCGATACAACCCGACGGGCAGTTCTTC; v_gene: TRBV5-4; d_gene: -; abundance: many; j_gene: TRBJ2-1
CDR3aa: CASSILTGVSPLHF; CDR3nt: TGTGCCAGCAGTATTTTAACAGGAGTAAGTCCCCTCCACTTT; v_gene: TRBV2; d_gene: -; abundance: many; j_gene: TRBJ1-6
CDR3aa: CASSLVRGSGNTIYF; CDR3nt: TGTGCCAGCAGCTTGGTCAGGGGCTCTGGAAACACCATATATTTT; v_gene: TRBV5-4; d_gene: -; abundance: -; j_gene: TRBJ1-3
CDR3aa: CASSPGRNYEQYF; CDR3nt: TGTGCCAGCAGCCCCGGCAGGAACTACGAGCAGTACTTC; v_gene: TRBV7-6; d_gene: -; abundance: many; j_gene: TRBJ2-7
CDR3aa: CASSLGGPTYEQYF; CDR3nt: TGCGCCAGCAGCTTGGGGGGACCTACCTACGAGCAGTACTTC; v_gene: TRBV5-1; d_gene: -; abundance: -; j_gene: TRBJ2-7
CDR3aa: CASSLGPTSPGAPADTQYF; CDR3nt: TGTGCCAGCAGCTTAGGTCCCACGAGCCCGGGGGCCCCCGCAGATACGCAGTATTTT; v_gene: TRBV11-2; d_gene: -; abundance: few; j_gene: TRBJ2-3
CDR3aa: CASSFKGGTGTPLAEAFF; CDR3nt: TGTGCCAGCAGCTTCAAAGGGGGGACAGGGACACCCCTGGCTGAAGCTTTCTTT; v_gene: TRBV5-6; d_gene: TRBD1; abundance: -; j_gene: TRBJ1-1
CDR3aa: CASSGHYSNTEAFF; CDR3nt: TGTGCCAGCAGTGGGCACTACTCGAACACTGAAGCTTTCTTT; v_gene: TRBV6-1; d_gene: -; abundance: many; j_gene: TRBJ1-1
CDR3aa: CATSDGSSYNEQFF; CDR3nt: TGTGCCACCAGTGATGGGAGCTCCTACAATGAGCAGTTCTTC; v_gene: TRBV24-1; d_gene: -; abundance: -; j_gene: TRBJ2-1
CDR3aa: CSAVRDANSPLHF; CDR3nt: TGCAGTGCTGTCAGAGACGCAAATTCACCCCTCCACTTT; v_gene: TRBV20-1; d_gene: -; abundance: once; j_gene: TRBJ1-6
CDR3aa: CASSIPGGQRSTEAFF; CDR3nt: TGTGCCAGTAGTATCCCCGGTGGGCAGCGAAGCACTGAAGCTTTCTTT; v_gene: TRBV19; d_gene: -; abundance: -; j_gene: TRBJ1-1
CDR3aa: CASSQLDWAGELFF; CDR3nt: TGTGCCAGCAGTCAACTAGACTGGGCCGGGGAGCTGTTTTTT; v_gene: TRBV3-1; d_gene: -; abundance: many; j_gene: TRBJ2-2
CDR3aa: CASSYPLNRGNSPLHF; CDR3nt: TGTGCCAGCAGTTACCCATTAAACAGGGGAAATTCACCCCTCCACTTT; v_gene: TRBV6-5; d_gene: TRBD1; abundance: -; j_gene: TRBJ1-6
CDR3aa: CATSRDVGGYEQYF; CDR3nt: TGTGCCACCAGCAGAGACGTAGGGGGCTACGAGCAGTACTTC; v_gene: TRBV15; d_gene: -; abundance: -; j_gene: TRBJ2-7
CDR3aa: CASSPVQSTYEQYF; CDR3nt: TGTGCCAGCAGCCCTGTCCAGAGCACCTACGAGCAGTACTTC; v_gene: TRBV12-3/TRBV12-4; d_gene: -; abundance: few; j_gene: TRBJ2-7
CDR3aa: CATSRDRGQGETQYF; CDR3nt: TGTGCCACCAGCAGAGATCGGGGGCAGGGAGAGACCCAGTACTTC; v_gene: TRBV15; d_gene: -; abundance: -; j_gene: TRBJ2-5
CDR3aa: CATSRVRDRGNNEQFF; CDR3nt: TGTGCCACCAGCAGAGTCCGGGACAGGGGAAACAATGAGCAGTTCTTC; v_gene: TRBV15; d_gene: TRBD1; abundance: -; j_gene: TRBJ2-1
CDR3aa: CASSRGRGHSTDTQYF; CDR3nt: TGTGCCAGTAGTCGCGGGCGCGGGCATAGCACAGATACGCAGTATTTT; v_gene: TRBV19; d_gene: -; abundance: -; j_gene: TRBJ2-3
CDR3aa: CASSEPGTGGWGYTF; CDR3nt: TGTGCCAGCAGTGAGCCTGGGACAGGGGGATGGGGCTACACCTTC; v_gene: TRBV25-1; d_gene: TRBD1; abundance: once; j_gene: TRBJ1-2
CDR3aa: CSASGYNEQFF; CDR3nt: TGCAGTGCCAGTGGTTACAATGAGCAGTTCTTC; v_gene: TRBV20-1; d_gene: -; abundance: once; j_gene: TRBJ2-1
CDR3aa: CASRSTWVNEQFF; CDR3nt: TGTGCCAGCAGGTCCACATGGGTCAATGAGCAGTTCTTC; v_gene: TRBV7-8; d_gene: -; abundance: -; j_gene: TRBJ2-1
CDR3aa: CASSPSGQTEQYF; CDR3nt: TGTGCCAGCTCACCAAGTGGGCAGACCGAGCAGTACTTC; v_gene: TRBV18; d_gene: -; abundance: many; j_gene: TRBJ2-7
CDR3aa: CASSRGGQGVYEQFF; CDR3nt: TGTGCCAGTAGTAGGGGGGGACAGGGGGTCTATGAGCAGTTCTTC; v_gene: TRBV19; d_gene: TRBD1; abundance: many; j_gene: TRBJ2-1
CDR3aa: CASSVEDTGEGHTTDTQYF; CDR3nt: TGTGCCAGCAGTGTAGAAGACACAGGAGAGGGACACACCACAGATACGCAGTATTTT; v_gene: TRBV12-3/TRBV12-4; d_gene: -; abundance: -; j_gene: TRBJ2-3
CDR3aa: CASSLRGINTEAFF; CDR3nt: TGCGCCAGCAGCTTGCGGGGGATAAACACTGAAGCTTTCTTT; v_gene: TRBV5-1; d_gene: -; abundance: -; j_gene: TRBJ1-1
CDR3aa: CASSPNLASYEQYF; CDR3nt: TGTGCCAGCAGCCCCAATTTGGCGTCCTACGAGCAGTACTTC; v_gene: TRBV11-3; d_gene: -; abundance: -; j_gene: TRBJ2-7
CDR3aa: CASSQEGQGHYEQYF; CDR3nt: TGTGCCAGCAGCCAAGAGGGACAGGGCCACTACGAGCAGTACTTC; v_gene: TRBV4-2; d_gene: TRBD1; abundance: -; j_gene: TRBJ2-7
CDR3aa: CASSLSSGEYNEQFF; CDR3nt: TGCGCCAGCAGCTTGAGTAGCGGAGAATACAATGAGCAGTTCTTC; v_gene: TRBV5-1; d_gene: -; abundance: once; j_gene: TRBJ2-1
CDR3aa: CASRRTGPNTGELFF; CDR3nt: TGTGCCAGCAGGCGGACGGGACCGAACACCGGGGAGCTGTTTTTT; v_gene: TRBV2; d_gene: -; abundance: -; j_gene: TRBJ2-2
CDR3aa: CATSRERRAGNTEAFF; CDR3nt: TGTGCCACCAGCAGAGAAAGAAGGGCCGGGAACACTGAAGCTTTCTTT; v_gene: TRBV15; d_gene: -; abundance: -; j_gene: TRBJ1-1
CDR3aa: CAIGEQGNPYEQYF; CDR3nt: TGTGCCATCGGCGAACAGGGAAACCCCTACGAGCAGTACTTC; v_gene: TRBV10-3; d_gene: -; abundance: -; j_gene: TRBJ2-7
CDR3aa: CATSGGGRNEKLFF; CDR3nt: TGTGCCACCAGTGGCGGGGGCCGAAATGAAAAACTGTTTTTT; v_gene: TRBV24-1; d_gene: -; abundance: once; j_gene: TRBJ1-4